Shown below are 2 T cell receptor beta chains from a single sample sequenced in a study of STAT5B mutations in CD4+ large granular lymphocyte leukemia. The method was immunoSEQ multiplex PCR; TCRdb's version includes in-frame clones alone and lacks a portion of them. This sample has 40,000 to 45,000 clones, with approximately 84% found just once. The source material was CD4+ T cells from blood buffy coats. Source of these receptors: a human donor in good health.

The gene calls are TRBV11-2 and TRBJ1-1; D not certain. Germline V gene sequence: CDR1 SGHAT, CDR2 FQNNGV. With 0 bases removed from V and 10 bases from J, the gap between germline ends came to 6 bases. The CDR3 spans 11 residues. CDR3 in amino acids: CASSLEVLAFF. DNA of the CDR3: TGTGCCAGCAGCTTAGAAGTTCTAGCTTTCTTT.

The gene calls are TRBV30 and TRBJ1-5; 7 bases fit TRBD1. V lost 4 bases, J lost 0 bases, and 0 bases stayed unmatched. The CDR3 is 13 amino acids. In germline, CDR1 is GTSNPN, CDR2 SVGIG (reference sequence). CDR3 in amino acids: CAWNRGSNQPQHF. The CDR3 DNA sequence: TGTGCCTGGAACAGGGGTAGCAATCAGCCCCAGCATTTT. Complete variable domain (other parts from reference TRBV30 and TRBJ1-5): SQTIHQWPATLVQPVGSPLSLECTVEGTSNPNLYWYRQAAGRGLQLLFYSVGIGQISSEVPQNLSASRPQDRQFILSSKKLLLSDSGFYLCAWNRGSNQPQHFGDGTRLSIL.